This T cell receptor (beta chain) emerged from a study of vaccination effects on CD4 cells after COVID-19. Study conclusions and caveats: Convalescent patients were scarce in the study, and it lacked early post-infection timepoints. Healthy vaccinees' vaccine-induced clones included only 1 of 255 that recognized common cold coronaviruses.

TCRdb keeps only in-frame clones here, not all; method: immunoSEQ multiplex PCR. The table lists roughly 30,000 clones, roughly 72% of them singletons. As regards this clone: Its specificity is unknown.

Using viral peptide pools, the ViraFEST assay grew out antigen-specific CD4+ T cells prior to sequencing. Culture proceeded for more than 8 days, and CD4+ T cells were then isolated. Negative nucleocapsid antibody tests before and after vaccination confirmed no previous SARS-CoV-2 infection. Peptides at about 10 ug/ml and IL-2 at 10 IU/ml were added to fewer than 2.5 million PBMC per well. Days 3 and 7 were when half the medium was replaced with IL-2 medium. This specimen consisted of CD4+ T cells from PBMCs cultured with HCoV-OC43 spike peptides, obtained before COVID-19 vaccination. Subset specified: HCoV-OC43 spike overlapping peptide pool stimulation. This receptor was identified in a human donor who received a COVID-19 vaccine.

CDR3 sequence (DNA): TGTGCCAGCAGACCCGGGACTAGCGGGAGTGGACAAGAGACCCAGTACTTC. Translation: CASRPGTSGSGQETQYF. The chain couples TRBV2 to TRBJ2-5, with TRBD2 matching over 14 bases. Looked up from germline, CDR1 is SNHLY and CDR2 is FYNNEI. There are 17 residues in the CDR3. J was trimmed by 2 bases and V by 6 bases; bases with no gene match: 8. Supplemented by reference TRBV2 and TRBJ2-5, the full variable domain reads EPEVTQTPSHQVTQMGQEVILRCVPISNHLYFYWYRQILGQKVEFLVSFYNNEISEKSEIFDDQFSVERPDGSNFTLKIRSTKLEDSAMYFCASRPGTSGSGQETQYFGPGTRLLVL.